This T cell receptor beta chain was found in a study of OX40 agonist ivuxolimab in advanced cancers. Regarding the complete study: Ivuxolimab was an agonistic, fully human IgG2 monoclonal antibody directed against OX40 (CD134), a costimulatory receptor. Intravenous ivuxolimab was administered to patients every 2 weeks at six dose levels: 0.01, 0.1, 0.3, 1.5, 3 and 10 mg/kg. Of the roughly 50 dose-escalation patients, hepatocellular carcinoma was present in approximately 20, melanoma in approximately 15, renal cell carcinoma in 9 and head and neck cancer in 9. The dose-escalation cohort was roughly 80% male with a mean age of approximately 60 years, ranging from roughly 20 to 85. Prior anti-PD-1, anti-PD-L1 or anti-CTLA-4 therapy was permitted, and less than 45% of dose-escalation patients had received checkpoint inhibitors. Partial responses occurred in three dose-escalation patients: two with cutaneous melanoma and one with hepatocellular carcinoma. Peripheral TCRbeta sequencing aimed to test whether ivuxolimab altered TCR sequence diversity and caused clonal T-cell expansion. The paper describes the monotherapy dose-escalation part (N = 52 patients) of the phase I trial of ivuxolimab. Overall study outcomes, separate from this receptor: The antigen specificity of the clonally expanded peripheral T cells was not determined. In partial responders in the 0.1-3.0 mg/kg groups, normalized peripheral clonal expansion was found to be among the lowest, especially among CD8+ T cells. At doses of 0.1 to 3.0 mg/kg, clonal expansion of both CD4+ and CD8+ blood T cells was observed from baseline to week 6. After ivuxolimab, more expanded clones were found on average in CD8+ T cells than in CD4+ T cells. Low levels of normalized T-cell clonal expansion were also shown by some nonresponding patients.

A word on this clone: It lacks a known antigen. No much larger clonotype is one base removed from it; base qualities were not supplied.

From its cysteine to its phenylalanine, the CDR3 spans 16 amino acids. This entry keeps only the CDR3 DNA: 48 bases, framed from base 1. V and J lose 7 bases and 0 bases, and a span of 17 bases separates them. Taken from the germline V gene (reference sequence), the CDR1 and CDR2 loops are MNHEY and SMNVEV. Genomic DNA was isolated from the sorted cells so that the TCRbeta CDR3 region could be sequenced. The immunoSEQ Assay was used for sequencing of TCRbeta CDR3 regions. This immuneACCESS table, as held by TCRdb, lists in-frame sequences with V and J called but not all clones. Of the missing ones, under half trace to an unresolved V gene in checked studies; the others have no known cause. The sample contains 70,000 or so clones, more than 85% of them found a single time. Over 6% of the sample lies in the top ten. Patients with autoimmune disease history or receiving systemic immunosuppression were excluded from the trial. Peripheral blood for TCR sequencing was collected from all dose cohorts at baseline, on cycle 4 day 1, and on cycle 7 day 1. Samples were obtained from an open-label, multicenter, first-in-human phase I dose-escalation trial of ivuxolimab. Adults with locally advanced or metastatic melanoma, renal cell, hepatocellular, or head and neck squamous cell carcinoma were enrolled in the trial. CD4+ and CD8+ T cells were sorted separately from peripheral blood before TCR sequencing.

The chain is encoded by TRBV27 joined to TRBJ2-3; the best D guess is TRBD2, with 7 bases matching. This receptor was obtained from an adult with an advanced solid tumor such as melanoma, head and neck, liver or kidney cancer. The sequenced sample was CD4+ or CD8+ T cells sorted from blood, obtained in a trial of the OX40 agonist ivuxolimab. The DNA sequence is as follows: TGTGCCAGCATTGAATGGGCGGGGGCTAGCACAGATACGCAGTATTTT. It translates to CASIEWAGASTDTQYF.